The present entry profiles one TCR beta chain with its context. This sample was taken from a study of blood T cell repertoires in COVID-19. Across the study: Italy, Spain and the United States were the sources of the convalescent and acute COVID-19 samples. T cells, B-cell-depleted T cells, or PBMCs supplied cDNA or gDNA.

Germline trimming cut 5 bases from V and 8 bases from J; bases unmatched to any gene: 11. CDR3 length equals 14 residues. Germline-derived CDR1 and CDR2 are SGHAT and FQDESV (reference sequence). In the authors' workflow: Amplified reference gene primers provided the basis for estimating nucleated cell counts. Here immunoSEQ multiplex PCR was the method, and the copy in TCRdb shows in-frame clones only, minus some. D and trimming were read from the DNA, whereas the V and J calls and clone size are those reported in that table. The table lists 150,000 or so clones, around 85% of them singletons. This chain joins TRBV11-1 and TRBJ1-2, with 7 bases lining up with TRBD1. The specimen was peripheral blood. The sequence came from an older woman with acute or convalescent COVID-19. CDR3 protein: CASSQVDRLAGYTF. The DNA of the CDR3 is TGTGCCAGCAGCCAGGTGGACAGGCTCGCAGGCTACACCTTC. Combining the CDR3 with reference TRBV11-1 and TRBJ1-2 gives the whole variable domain EAEVAQSPRYKITEKSQAVAFWCDPISGHATLYWYRQILGQGPELLVQFQDESVVDDSQLPKDRFSAERLKGVDSTLKIQPAELGDSAMYLCASSQVDRLAGYTFGSGTRLTVV.